This T cell receptor beta chain came from a study of blood T cell repertoires in COVID-19. Study as a whole: Spain, Italy and the United States supplied samples that represented acute and convalescent COVID-19.

The CDR3 is 14 amino acids. Germline-derived CDR1 and CDR2 are SGHRS and YFSETQ. Trimming removed 6 bases from V and 7 bases from J; junction bases left unmatched: 12. This clone has only a few counts. In the original processing: Amplification of reference gene primers was used by the study to estimate nucleated cell counts. Libraries were prepared by immunoSEQ multiplex PCR; TCRdb keeps only in-frame clonotypes and omits some of them. V, J and clone size derive from that table, while D and trimming were established from the DNA sequence. This table has 200,000 to 250,000 clones, 70% to 85% appearing once. Patients at the Seattle site were enrolled during active infection and followed longitudinally.

The sequenced sample was peripheral blood. The V gene is TRBV5-1, the J gene TRBJ1-2, with 7 nucleotides matching TRBD1. The origin of this receptor is a woman over 75 with COVID-19, enrolled during active disease. The CDR3 region has the DNA TGCGCCAGCACACCCTCAGGGGGGCCACTTGGCTACACCTTC. Protein product: CASTPSGGPLGYTF. The full variable domain, its missing parts supplied by reference TRBV5-1 and TRBJ1-2, is KAGVTQTPRYLIKTRGQQVTLSCSPISGHRSVSWYQQTPGQGLQFLFEYFSETQRNKGNFPGRFSGRQFSNSRSEMNVSTLELGDSALYLCASTPSGGPLGYTFGSGTRLTVV.